The present TCR beta chain was sequenced within a study of blood T cell repertoires in COVID-19. Libraries were prepared by immunoSEQ multiplex PCR; TCRdb keeps only in-frame clonotypes and omits some of them. This table has around 160,000 clones, 80% appearing once. Germline loops: CDR1 SGDLS, CDR2 YYNGEE. The CDR3 covers 13 residues. Trimming took 4 bases from V and 4 from J, leaving 9 bases between them. The V and J genes are TRBV9 and TRBJ1-3; no clear D gene. What was sequenced was PBMCs or T cells enriched from blood (not recorded which). This sequence was found in a middle-aged man who had recovered from COVID-19. The CDR3 DNA sequence: TGTGCCAGCAGCCCAGCGCCAGGAAACACCATATATTTT. Translated: CASSPAPGNTIYF.